This passage covers 25 T cell receptor beta chains from one sample sequenced in a study of T-cell reconstitution after alpha-beta-depleted transplantation in children (dated by TCRdb to about 2016). Library preparation was by PCR. The sequencer listed for this sample is Illumina HiSeq 2500. To normalize quantification of the TCRbeta repertoire, the TCR libraries were built with molecular barcoding that relied on unique molecular identifiers. In TCRdb, the public reads were trimmed at Q25 with fastp and aligned with MiXCR, with productive beta chains retained. Each entry merges the rows of one CDR3 protein and shows their most common DNA and genes. In this sample the table shows approximately 510,000 distinct CDR3 sequences, 18% of which occur a single time. The leading ten clones occupy 3% to 4% of the sample. Sequencing used PBMCs from the stem cell graft donor, obtained from the stem cell graft. Receptors originate from a human donor who donated a stem cell graft to a child with acute lymphoblastic leukemia.

This chain connects TRBV18 to TRBJ1-5; D ambiguous. Germline-derived CDR1 and CDR2 are KGHSH and LQKENI. Trimming took off 2 bases at V and 2 bases at J, with 10 bases between the two ends. The CDR3 consists of 15 residues. The CDR3 nucleotides are TGTGCCAGCTCACCAAACGGGTACGGCAATCAGCCCCAGCATTTT. It translates to CASSPNGYGNQPQHF.

The chain joins TRBV5-1 to TRBJ2-5; perhaps TRBD2 as D (5 bases). The V end lost 2 bases, the J end lost 5 bases, and 19 bases lay between the germline ends. The CDR3 is 16 residues long. Germline V lookup: CDR1 SGHRS, CDR2 YFSETQ. CDR3 loop: CASSFVRESRWETQYF. CDR3 in DNA: TGCGCCAGCAGCTTCGTGAGGGAGAGTAGATGGGAGACCCAGTACTTC.

The rearrangement uses TRBV20-1 and TRBJ1-2; tentative D call: TRBD1 (5 bases). Looked up from germline, CDR1 is DFQATT and CDR2 is SNEGSKA (reference sequence). Trimming stripped 6 bases from V and 8 bases from J, with 16 bases between. This CDR3 is 12 amino acids long. This CDR3 reads CSALGRRLGYTF. In DNA form, the CDR3 reads TGCAGTGCGTTGGGACGGCGGTTGGGCTACACCTTC.

The chain employs TRBV4-1 and TRBJ2-2; a weak D match, TRBD2 (6 bases). V shed 4 bases and J shed 1 base, with 7 bases lying between them. This CDR3 region has 14 residues. In germline, CDR1 is MGHRA, CDR2 YSYEKL. CDR3 coding DNA: TGCGCCAGCAGCCGGGACTGGAACACCGGGGAGCTGTTTTTT. Translated: CASSRDWNTGELFF.

The V call is TRBV29-1, the J call TRBJ1-2, with a weak D call TRBD1 (6 bases). The CDR3 sequence is 15 residues long. Germline CDR1 SQVTM, CDR2 ANQGSEA. V was pared by 7 bases and J by 7 bases, with 25 bases between. The CDR3 reads CSARGPTQGWSGYTF. In DNA form, the CDR3 reads TGCAGCGCGAGAGGACCCACACAGGGCTGGAGTGGCTACACCTTC.

This chain joins TRBV10-2 and TRBJ2-1; the D gene could be TRBD1 or TRBD2 (5 bases each). Trimming removed 2 bases at V and 9 bases at J, with 11 bases between. The CDR3 loop spans 13 amino acids. Germline V gene sequence: CDR1 WSHSY, CDR2 SAAADI. CDR3 coding DNA: TGCGCCAGCAGTGAGCCGGGGCGTGGTGAGCAGTTCTTC. Its protein product is CASSEPGRGEQFF.

This clonotype was counted only a few times. The chain links TRBV29-1 to TRBJ2-5; TRBD1 is a possible D gene (5 bases). Trimming removed 5 bases from V and 7 bases from J, with 14 bases in between. The CDR3 extends over 12 amino acids. Germline lookup yields CDR1 SQVTM and CDR2 ANQGSEA. CDR3 region: CSVWGQDGTQYF. In DNA form, the CDR3 reads TGCAGCGTTTGGGGCCAAGATGGGACCCAGTACTTC.

This clonotype was picked up a small number of times. The V and J genes are TRBV5-1 and TRBJ2-7; TRBD2 matches 9 bases. The CDR3 spans 15 residues. Germline loops: CDR1 SGHRS, CDR2 YFSETQ. Trimming took 1 base from V and 5 from J; bases not matched to a gene: 7. The CDR3 is CASSLLRSSGNEQYF. DNA of the CDR3: TGCGCCAGCAGCTTGCTCCGGTCTAGCGGGAACGAGCAGTACTTC.

This clonotype came up many times. The chain is built from TRBV6-2 or TRBV6-3 and TRBJ2-3; 8 bases line up with TRBD1. With 6 bases clipped from V and 3 bases from J, the junction kept 5 bases outside the gene matches. This CDR3 spans 14 amino acids. Germline loops: CDR1 MNHEY, CDR2 SVGEGT. CDR3 sequence reads: CASSRGQETDTQYF. Here the CDR3 DNA reads TGTGCCAGCAGCCGGGGACAGGAGACAGATACGCAGTATTTT.

This clonotype was picked up a small number of times. V and J are TRBV6-1 and TRBJ2-5; tentatively, D is TRBD2 (5 bases). CDR1 and CDR2 (germline): MNHNS, SASEGT. CDR3 length: 14 amino acids. Trimming left V 5 bases short and J 1 base short, with 11 bases between. The CDR3 here is CASSRGPAQETQYF. In DNA form, the CDR3 reads TGTGCCAGCAGTCGCGGGCCCGCCCAAGAGACCCAGTACTTC.

This clonotype has just a few counts. The chain employs TRBV6-1 and TRBJ1-5; 10 positions match TRBD1. The V gene end was trimmed by 8 bases and the J gene end by 3 bases; junction bases not matched to a gene: 7. This CDR3 region has 15 residues. CDR1 and CDR2 from the germline V gene are MNHNS and SASEGT. The CDR3 DNA reads as TGTGCCAGCGGGGGAGACAGGGGGCTCAATCAGCCCCAGCATTTT. Protein sequence: CASGGDRGLNQPQHF.

The chain links TRBV12-3 or TRBV12-4 to TRBJ2-2, with D tentatively TRBD1 (6 bases). The CDR3 spans 13 residues. The V end was cut by 8 bases, the J end by 5 bases, with 12 bases between. DNA of the CDR3: TGTGCCAGCTCAGGGGTTTGGACCGGGGAGCTGTTTTTT. Protein: CASSGVWTGELFF.

This clonotype was seen more than once but under ten times. The genes are TRBV20-1 and TRBJ2-1, with 9 bases lining up with TRBD1. Germline V gene data show CDR1 as DFQATT and CDR2 as SNEGSKA (reference sequence). The ends lost 6 bases at V and 4 bases at J; junction bases unmatched: 4. CDR3 size: 13 residues. CDR3 DNA sequence: TGCAGTGCGCCGGGACAGGGTTACAATGAGCAGTTCTTC. It yields the protein CSAPGQGYNEQFF.

The V and J genes are TRBV29-1 and TRBJ2-2, with no clear D. Trimming left V 4 bases short and J 2 bases short, with 8 bases between. Germline V lookup: CDR1 SQVTM, CDR2 ANQGSEA. The CDR3 covers 13 residues. The CDR3 loop is CSVGTTNTGELFF. Written as DNA, the CDR3 is TGCAGCGTTGGTACTACCAACACCGGGGAGCTGTTTTTT.

The table lists this clonotype with a few counts. The CDR3 sequence: CASSFPPRGTSVAYEQYF. The CDR3 nucleotides are TGCGCCAGCAGCTTTCCCCCCCGGGGGACTAGCGTGGCCTACGAGCAGTACTTC. V usage is TRBV5-1 and J usage is TRBJ2-7; 10 nucleotides match TRBD2. The CDR3 runs to 18 residues. CDR1 is SGHRS, CDR2 YFSETQ, per germline. With V trimmed by 2 bases and J by 2 bases, 13 bases remained unmatched.

The table lists this clonotype with a few counts. This chain connects TRBV4-1 to TRBJ2-7; TRBD2 is a possible D gene (6 bases). This CDR3 has 13 residues. Trimming left V 1 base short and J 7 bases short, with 11 bases between. Germline CDR1 MGHRA, CDR2 YSYEKL. Here the CDR3 reads CASSQAGVWEQYF. Written as DNA, the CDR3 is TGCGCCAGCAGCCAAGCGGGGGTGTGGGAGCAGTACTTC.

This clonotype was counted a few times. V is TRBV7-9 and J is TRBJ2-7, with D unclear. The V gene lost 3 bases and the J gene lost 4 bases, with 7 bases spanning the gap. Germline V gives CDR1 SEHNR, CDR2 FQNEAQ (reference sequence). CDR3 length: 12 residues. CDR3 DNA: TGTGCCAGCAGCTTGAGGATTTACGAGCAGTACTTC. Protein: CASSLRIYEQYF.

The rearrangement joins TRBV5-1 to TRBJ2-2, with D possibly matching TRBD2 (6 bases). The CDR3 contains 16 residues. The germline V and J ends were trimmed by 2 bases and 0 bases, with 11 bases remaining between them. From germline, CDR1 is SGHRS and CDR2 YFSETQ. The CDR3 spells CASSFNAGSNTGELFF. In DNA form, the CDR3 reads TGCGCCAGCAGCTTTAACGCGGGGTCGAACACCGGGGAGCTGTTTTTT.

V and J are TRBV3-1 and TRBJ2-7, with 8 positions matching TRBD2. V lost 0 bases to trimming and J lost 2 bases; unmatched junction nucleotides: 9. This CDR3 spans 17 amino acids. Germline lookup yields CDR1 LGHDT and CDR2 YNNKEL (reference sequence). The CDR3 sequence is CASSQEMHSGSTYEQYF. The CDR3 nucleotides are TGTGCCAGCAGCCAAGAAATGCACAGCGGGAGTACCTACGAGCAGTACTTC.

This clonotype was detected ten times or more. This chain connects TRBV29-1 to TRBJ1-1; D may be TRBD1 (6 bases). CDR1 is SQVTM, CDR2 ANQGSEA, per germline. V was trimmed by 7 bases and J by 5 bases, leaving 17 bases between them. The CDR3 length is 13 residues. The CDR3 bases are TGCAGCGCCTCACAGGGTAAGCTGACTGAAGCTTTCTTT. Its translation is CSASQGKLTEAFF.

V gene TRBV6-5 combines with J gene TRBJ2-1; D not resolved. CDR3 length: 15 amino acids. Deletions cut 4 bases from V and 2 bases from J, with 12 bases between. Germline V gene sequence: CDR1 MNHEY, CDR2 SVGAGI. The CDR3 reads CASSWTGLAYNEQFF. CDR3 DNA sequence: TGTGCCAGCAGTTGGACCGGGCTAGCCTACAATGAGCAGTTCTTC.

V gene TRBV29-1 combines with J gene TRBJ2-7, with no clear D. This CDR3 contains 11 residues. V lost 5 bases to trimming and J lost 3 bases, with 8 bases between them. Germline CDR1 is SQVTM and CDR2 is ANQGSEA. The DNA of the CDR3 is TGCAGCGTTTCAATCAGCTACGAGCAGTACTTC. Residues: CSVSISYEQYF.

The gene calls are TRBV27 and TRBJ1-2; D unresolved. With 3 bases removed from V and 7 bases from J, the gap between germline ends came to 15 bases. CDR1 is MNHEY and CDR2 is SMNVEV in the germline V gene (reference sequence). The CDR3 has 14 residues. The CDR3 region has the DNA TGTGCCAGCAGTTTGAACACGGGGTTTCGTGGCTACACCTTC. Protein: CASSLNTGFRGYTF.

This clonotype appeared a few times. The chain uses TRBV20-1 and TRBJ2-7; tentatively, D is TRBD1 (6 bases). V was clipped by 6 bases and J by 4 bases, with 19 bases between them. The CDR3 is 14 amino acids. The V gene's germline CDR1 is DFQATT and CDR2 SNEGSKA (reference sequence). The CDR3 region has the DNA TGCAGTGCGAGTCAGAAATTGACAGGTTACGAGCAGTACTTC. It specifies CSASQKLTGYEQYF.

This clonotype was detected ten times or more. This chain connects TRBV12-3 or TRBV12-4 to TRBJ1-2; 10 bases are shared with TRBD1. Germline trimming cut 5 bases from V and 2 bases from J; bases unmatched to any gene: 8. This CDR3 comprises 16 residues. The CDR3 spells CASSPRRQGANYGYTF. The CDR3 DNA follows: TGTGCCAGCAGTCCTAGACGACAGGGGGCGAACTATGGCTACACCTTC.